This passage covers 11 T cell receptor beta chains from one sample sequenced in a study of blood T cell repertoires in COVID-19. Data came from immunoSEQ multiplex PCR; TCRdb stores just in-frame clones and leaves some out. This repertoire shows roughly 110,000 clones, roughly 84% found once; its top ten account for over 6.5%. The sequenced material came from peripheral blood. These receptors originate from a woman in her 70s who had recovered from COVID-19.

The chain recombines TRBV5-1 with TRBJ1-2, with D possibly TRBD1 on 6 matching bases. Trimming pared 0 bases from V and 3 bases from J, leaving 12 bases between. CDR3 length: 15 amino acids. The germline CDR1 and CDR2 sequences are SGHRS and YFSETQ. CDR3 loop: CASSLGGGAYYGYTF. As DNA, the CDR3 is TGCGCCAGCAGCTTGGGCGGGGGCGCATACTATGGCTACACCTTC.

This chain joins TRBV6-2 or TRBV6-3 and TRBJ2-7; D gene unclear. CDR3 size: 13 residues. In germline, CDR1 is MNHEY, CDR2 SVGEGT. Trimming shortened V by 2 bases and J by 6 bases, and 11 bases separated the two germline ends. As DNA, the CDR3 is TGTGCCAGCAGTTACCCCGGGTCGTTCGAGCAGTACTTC. Translated: CASSYPGSFEQYF.

This clone was counted only a few times. The chain has TRBV7-9 and TRBJ1-2; D is unresolved. Trimming left V 6 bases short and J 6 bases short, with 14 bases between. From germline, CDR1 is SEHNR and CDR2 FQNEAQ (reference sequence). The CDR3 extends over 13 amino acids. CDR3 nucleotide sequence: TGTGCCAGCAGACGGAACGGAGGAGATGGCTACACCTTC. Amino acid sequence: CASRRNGGDGYTF.

V is TRBV2 and J is TRBJ1-6, with 10 nucleotides matching TRBD1. This CDR3 contains 14 residues. The junction had 3 bases not matched to a gene; V was cut back by 6 bases and J by 7 bases. Germline CDR1 reads SNHLY; CDR2 reads FYNNEI. The CDR3 protein is CASSWTGGNSPLHF. The CDR3 nucleotides read TGTGCCAGCAGCTGGACAGGGGGAAATTCACCCCTCCACTTT. Filled out from reference TRBV2 and TRBJ1-6, the complete variable domain reads EPEVTQTPSHQVTQMGQEVILRCVPISNHLYFYWYRQILGQKVEFLVSFYNNEISEKSEIFDDQFSVERPDGSNFTLKIRSTKLEDSAMYFCASSWTGGNSPLHFGNGTRLTVT.

The chain has TRBV30 and TRBJ1-1; no clear D gene. Germline V gives CDR1 GTSNPN, CDR2 SVGIG (reference sequence). The CDR3 has 14 amino acids. V was shortened by 5 bases and J by 1 base, with 14 bases between the two germline ends. The CDR3 nucleotides are TGTGCCTGGGACCGTTGGGCGACGAACACTGAAGCTTTCTTT. Its translation: CAWDRWATNTEAFF. Complete variable domain (other parts from reference TRBV30 and TRBJ1-1): SQTIHQWPATLVQPVGSPLSLECTVEGTSNPNLYWYRQAAGRGLQLLFYSVGIGQISSEVPQNLSASRPQDRQFILSSKKLLLSDSGFYLCAWDRWATNTEAFFGQGTRLTVV.

The genes are TRBV18 and TRBJ2-7; D remains unclear. V lost 6 bases, J lost 2 bases, and 14 bases lay in between. CDR3 length equals 14 residues. Germline V gives CDR1 KGHSH, CDR2 LQKENI. The CDR3 DNA follows: TGTGCCAGCTCTATTGCAGGCCCCCCCTACGAGCAGTACTTC. Protein product: CASSIAGPPYEQYF.

This clone was found a few times. J is TRBJ1-1 and V is TRBV25-1, with D hard to call. Trimming pared 2 bases from V and 5 bases from J, leaving 9 bases between. The CDR3 extends over 13 amino acids. Germline V lookup: CDR1 MGHDK, CDR2 SYGVNS. DNA for the CDR3: TGTGCCAGCAGTGAAACCCGCGCGACTGAAGCTTTCTTT. It specifies CASSETRATEAFF.

The chain combines TRBV7-3 with TRBJ1-1; D gene unclear. From germline, CDR1 is SGHTA and CDR2 FQGTGA. The CDR3 is made up of 15 amino acids. Trimming pared 2 bases from V and 0 bases from J, leaving 10 bases between. The CDR3 nucleotides read TGTGCCAGCAGCTTACTACAGCAGTTGAACACTGAAGCTTTCTTT. Translated, it gives CASSLLQQLNTEAFF.

This rearrangement joins TRBV4-1 to TRBJ1-1, with a tentative D call TRBD1 (6 bases). Trimming shortened V by 2 bases and J by 11 bases, and 15 bases separated the two germline ends. Germline CDR1 reads MGHRA; CDR2 reads YSYEKL. This CDR3 has 13 amino acids. The CDR3 DNA reads as TGCGCCAGCAGCCAAAACAGGGTGGGGTTGGCTTTCTTT. Its protein is CASSQNRVGLAFF.

V gene TRBV7-2 combines with J gene TRBJ1-4; D is perhaps TRBD1 (5 bases). The V and J ends lost 6 bases and 4 bases respectively, with 15 bases between them. The germline V gene has CDR1 SGHTA and CDR2 FQGNSA. The CDR3 runs to 15 residues. This chain's CDR3 is CASSRGREFNEKLFF. The CDR3 DNA reads TGTGCCAGCAGTAGGGGACGGGAGTTTAATGAAAAACTGTTTTTT.

This chain uses TRBV10-2 with TRBJ1-1; TRBD1 is a possible D gene (5 bases). The CDR3 is 15 amino acids. Germline V gene sequence: CDR1 WSHSY, CDR2 SAAADI. Deletions cut 3 bases from V and 1 base from J, with 12 bases between. CDR3 protein: CASSDPRTQNTEAFF. The CDR3 nucleotides are TGCGCCAGCAGTGACCCTAGGACACAGAACACTGAAGCTTTCTTT.